A single sample gave rise to the 27 T cell receptor beta chains below, sequenced in a study of breast tumors, draining lymph nodes, adjacent tissues. Samples came from axillary lymph nodes draining the breast cancer. MiXCR, applied by TCRdb to the multiplex PCR reads, yields one record per CDR3 protein. The table has fewer than 200,000 distinct CDR3 sequences, 30% to 35% seen once; the top ten hold 4% to 5.5%. Sequenced material: axillary lymph node tissue. These receptors came from a female donor with breast cancer. Some clones in this sample may be carry-over from other donors' samples.

The genes are TRBV18 and TRBJ1-1, with 9 bases aligning to TRBD1. Germline CDR1 KGHSH, CDR2 LQKENI. This CDR3 region has 17 residues. The J segment lost 1 base and the V segment lost 1 base, leaving 7 bases of the junction unmatched. CDR3: CASSPREQGASNTEAFF. The CDR3 region has the DNA TGTGCCAGCTCACCACGGGAACAGGGGGCATCGAACACTGAAGCTTTCTTT.

The chain carries TRBV20-1 and TRBJ1-4, with a weak D call TRBD1 (6 bases). This CDR3 contains 15 residues. Looked up from germline, CDR1 is DFQATT and CDR2 is SNEGSKA (reference sequence). With 6 bases removed from V and 8 bases from J, the gap between germline ends came to 22 bases. CDR3 DNA sequence: TGCAGTGCCAGTAGTATATGGGGGCAAGACGAAAAACTGTTTTTT. Its protein is CSASSIWGQDEKLFF.

In this sample, this clonotype turned up many times. J is TRBJ2-5 and V is TRBV15; D not resolved. Germline CDR1 and CDR2: LNHNV and YYDKDF (reference sequence). The CDR3 is 13 residues long. V was pared by 0 bases and J by 5 bases, with 7 bases between. The CDR3 loop is CATSRDPGETQYF. For the CDR3, the DNA is TGTGCCACCAGCAGAGACCCCGGCGAGACCCAGTACTTC.

This clonotype has a handful of counts. The V and J genes are TRBV7-9 and TRBJ1-1; 7 bases align to TRBD1. Germline values: CDR1 SEHNR, CDR2 FQNEAQ (reference sequence). Trimming cost V 5 bases and J 4 bases; bases outside gene matches: 4. The CDR3 runs to 13 residues. This CDR3 reads CASSPTGTTEAFF. The DNA for the CDR3 is TGTGCCAGCAGCCCGACAGGGACCACTGAAGCTTTCTTT.

At least ten counts were recorded for this clonotype. The V call is TRBV14, the J call TRBJ2-7; the match to TRBD2 covers 7 bases. Looked up from germline, CDR1 is SGHDN and CDR2 is FVKESK. The CDR3 extends over 16 amino acids. After removal of 0 bases from V and 1 base from J, the junction contained 6 bases not matched to a gene. CDR3 coding DNA: TGTGCCAGCAGCCAAGAATGGCGGGAGTCTTCCTACGAGCAGTACTTC. Its translation is CASSQEWRESSYEQYF. The variable domain in full, with the rest retrieved from reference TRBV14 and TRBJ2-7, is EAGVTQFPSHSVIEKGQTVTLRCDPISGHDNLYWYRRVMGKEIKFLLHFVKESKQDESGMPNNRFLAERTGGTYSTLKVQPAELEDSGVYFCASSQEWRESSYEQYFGPGTRLTVT.

Concerning this clonotype: A single base separates this from a much larger clone, so it may be a read error. The chain has TRBV7-3 and TRBJ2-1; no firm D call. Germline V gene lookup returns CDR1 SGHTA and CDR2 FQGTGA. Trimming removed 2 bases from V and 7 bases from J, with 15 bases in between. This CDR3 contains 15 residues. The CDR3 here is CASSLVGPNLNEQFF. The CDR3 DNA follows: TGTGCCAGCAGCTTAGTTGGACCAAATTTAAATGAGCAGTTCTTC.

This chain joins TRBV14 and TRBJ2-4; a weak D match, TRBD2 (6 bases). The CDR3 is made up of 15 amino acids. Trimming cost V 1 base and J 7 bases, with 14 bases left between them. Germline CDR1 and CDR2: SGHDN and FVKESK. CDR3 sequence: CASSQVGGSGNIQYF. The CDR3, as DNA: TGTGCCAGCAGCCAAGTTGGGGGGAGCGGGAACATTCAGTACTTC.

This clonotype has just a few counts. The chain couples TRBV3-1 to TRBJ2-3, with 7 bases fitting TRBD2. V shed 0 bases and J 7 bases; nucleotides not matched to a gene: 10. The CDR3 consists of 16 residues. CDR1 and CDR2 (germline): LGHDT, YNNKEL (reference sequence). CDR3 residues: CASSQEYMSGVNTQYF. CDR3 DNA sequence: TGTGCCAGCAGCCAAGAATACATGAGCGGGGTAAATACGCAGTATTTT.

This clonotype has at least ten counts. The chain carries TRBV7-9 and TRBJ2-2, with D tentatively TRBD1 or TRBD2 (5 bases each). The CDR3 contains 16 residues. Germline V gives CDR1 SEHNR, CDR2 FQNEAQ (reference sequence). Trimming shortened V by 5 bases and J by 5 bases, and 18 bases separated the two germline ends. CDR3 nucleotides: TGTGCCAGCAGCATATCTTGGGGGAGAAGTACCGGGGAGCTGTTTTTT. Amino acids: CASSISWGRSTGELFF.

This clonotype appeared many times. This chain joins TRBV6-6 and TRBJ1-5, with D maybe TRBD1 (5 bases). Between the trimmed V and J ends, which lost 0 bases and 6 bases, there was a span of 12 bases. The CDR3 loop spans 15 amino acids. CDR1 is MNHNY and CDR2 is SVGAGI in the germline V gene (reference sequence). CDR3 in DNA: TGTGCCAGCAGTTACTCGAAAGGGGCTGGTCAGCCCCAGCATTTT. It encodes CASSYSKGAGQPQHF.

On this clonotype: A much bigger clone sits one base away, suggesting this may be a read error. The chain joins TRBV12-3 or TRBV12-4 to TRBJ1-2; TRBD1 matches at 9 bases. The CDR3 is made up of 16 amino acids. The CDR3 reads CTSRGWGTGYGYGYTF. The CDR3 nucleotides are TGTACCAGCAGGGGGTGGGGGACAGGGTATGGCTATGGCTACACCTTC.

The rearrangement uses TRBV29-1 and TRBJ2-1; TRBD2 matches 14 bases. The CDR3 is 16 amino acids. CDR1 and CDR2 from the germline V gene are SQVTM and ANQGSEA. V lost 6 bases and J lost 4; bases outside the gene matches: 8. The CDR3 here is CSVRLAGGPSYNEQFF. The CDR3, as DNA: TGCAGCGTGAGACTAGCGGGGGGGCCCTCGTACAATGAGCAGTTCTTC.

This clonotype was observed at least ten times. The J gene is TRBJ1-2, the V gene TRBV18; 12 bases are shared with TRBD1. Germline loops: CDR1 KGHSH, CDR2 LQKENI. The CDR3 runs 16 residues. Losses at the gene ends were 3 bases for V and 3 bases for J; bases not matched to a gene: 5. The CDR3: CASSPRDRGHDYGYTF. The DNA of the CDR3 is TGTGCCAGCTCACCCCGGGACAGGGGGCATGACTATGGCTACACCTTC.

The table lists this clonotype with a count of one. The V gene is TRBV10-1, the J gene TRBJ1-1; D may be TRBD1 (5 bases). The germline V gene has CDR1 WNHNN and CDR2 SYGVQD (reference sequence). This CDR3 comprises 14 residues. Between the trimmed V and J ends, which lost 3 bases and 6 bases, there was a span of 14 bases. The CDR3: CASSEDRARPEAFF. The CDR3 DNA reads TGCGCCAGCAGTGAAGACAGAGCCCGCCCTGAAGCTTTCTTT.

To note about this clonotype: One end of the junction fails to match germline, which may point to a read error. The J gene is TRBJ2-1, the V gene TRBV3-1; 8 bases are a match to TRBD2. CDR1 LGHDT and CDR2 YNNKEL come from the germline V gene (reference sequence). This CDR3 region has 18 residues. CDR3 protein: CASSQEGWGRGEANEQSF. The CDR3 DNA reads as TGTGCCAGCAGCCAAGAGGGTTGGGGGCGGGGGGAAGCCAATGAGCAGTCCTTC.

This sequence joins TRBV6-2 or TRBV6-3 and TRBJ1-2; no firm D call. Trimming stripped 5 bases from V and 7 bases from J, with 17 bases between. This CDR3 is built from 14 residues. Per the germline V gene, CDR1 is MNHEY and CDR2 is SVGEGT. For the CDR3, the DNA is TGTGCCAGCAGTCGGGGTAACAGTCCTGGTGGCTACACCTTC. Translated, it gives CASSRGNSPGGYTF.

With regard to this clonotype: A much larger clonotype is one base distant, so this may be a read error. V usage is TRBV12-3 or TRBV12-4 and J usage is TRBJ2-1; no clear D. Between the trimmed V and J ends, which lost 3 bases and 14 bases, there was a span of 20 bases. There are 14 residues in the CDR3. The CDR3: CASSLAAYRTREFF. CDR3 nucleotide sequence: TGTGCCAGCAGTTTGGCAGCCTACCGCACACGGGAGTTCTTC.

This clonotype was seen only a few times. This clone may be a read error of a much larger clone one base away. The chain links TRBV29-1 to TRBJ2-3; 12 nucleotides match TRBD2. Germline CDR1 SQVTM, CDR2 ANQGSEA. The CDR3 contains 16 residues. CDR3 loop: CSVPSGRDASTDAQYF. CDR3 in DNA: TGCAGCGTTCCTAGCGGGAGGGATGCTAGCACAGATGCGCAGTATTTT.

This clonotype was picked up many times. This sequence joins TRBV7-3 and TRBJ2-1; D is ambiguous. The CDR3 length is 15 residues. Germline assignment: CDR1 SGHTA and CDR2 FQGTGA. Trimming stripped 5 bases from V and 6 bases from J, with 17 bases between. The CDR3 region has the DNA TGTGCCAGCAGCCACTTAAACTTGGAACGCAATGAGCAGTTCTTC. This gives the protein CASSHLNLERNEQFF.

This clonotype was seen repeatedly, ten times or more. The rearrangement uses TRBV29-1 and TRBJ2-7, with 9 nucleotides matching TRBD2. Trimming took 0 bases from V and 3 from J; bases not matched to a gene: 6. The V gene's germline CDR1 is SQVTM and CDR2 ANQGSEA. The CDR3 contains 15 residues. The chain's CDR3 is CSVEERASGIYEQYF. The DNA for the CDR3 is TGCAGCGTTGAAGAGAGGGCTAGCGGGATCTACGAGCAGTACTTC.

This chain joins TRBV7-9 and TRBJ2-3; 9 bases are shared with TRBD2. With 7 bases clipped from V and 5 bases from J, the junction kept 19 bases outside the gene matches. CDR3 size: 18 residues. Germline V lookup: CDR1 SEHNR, CDR2 FQNEAQ (reference sequence). The CDR3 is CASTPGASSLAGKDTQYF. In nucleotides, the CDR3 is TGTGCCAGCACCCCTGGCGCCAGCAGTCTAGCGGGGAAAGATACGCAGTATTTT.

The chain recombines TRBV10-3 with TRBJ1-2, with D possibly matching TRBD1 (5 bases). CDR3 length equals 15 residues. CDR1 is ENHRY, CDR2 SYGVKD, per germline. Trimming left V 7 bases short and J 4 bases short, with 19 bases between. This CDR3 is CAINPTDQGPYGYTF. CDR3 bases: TGTGCCATCAATCCGACAGATCAGGGACCCTATGGCTACACCTTC.

J is TRBJ1-2 and V is TRBV12-3 or TRBV12-4; possible D gene TRBD1, 6 bases. The CDR3 contains 12 residues. V shed 6 bases and J shed 8 bases, with 13 bases lying between them. The CDR3 sequence: CASSHSTGGYTF. The CDR3 DNA reads TGTGCCAGCAGCCACTCCACAGGGGGCTACACCTTC.

V usage is TRBV29-1 and J usage is TRBJ2-1, with D perhaps assigned TRBD1 or TRBD2 (5 bases each). Germline V gene data show CDR1 as SQVTM and CDR2 as ANQGSEA. Trimming cost V 8 bases and J 7 bases, with 12 bases left between them. The CDR3 has 11 residues. CDR3 residues: CSLGWGNEQFF. DNA for the CDR3: TGCAGCTTAGGGTGGGGGAATGAGCAGTTCTTC.

A word on this clonotype: A much larger clone sits a single nucleotide away, making a read error possible. The chain joins TRBV4-1 to TRBJ2-5; 9 nucleotides line up with TRBD2. The CDR3 is 19 amino acids. Germline values: CDR1 MGHRA, CDR2 YSYEKL. The CDR3 loop reads CVSSQAPGHLAGAQETQYF. CDR3 bases: TGCGTCAGCAGCCAAGCCCCGGGACATTTAGCGGGAGCGCAAGAGACCCAGTACTTC.

J is TRBJ1-1 and V is TRBV19, with TRBD1 matching 8 bases. The CDR3 is 17 amino acids. V shed 9 bases and J 4 bases; nucleotides not matched to a gene: 19. Germline loops: CDR1 LNHDA, CDR2 SQIVND (reference sequence). The CDR3 DNA is TGTGCCAGCACTCTACAAAGGGGGACAACAGGGGGCACTGAAGCTTTCTTT. Translating gives CASTLQRGTTGGTEAFF.

As regards this clonotype: Given a much more abundant clone one base away, this may be a read error. V usage is TRBV28 and J usage is TRBJ1-5; D unresolved. Germline CDR1 is MDHEN and CDR2 is SYDVKM. The V gene lost 6 bases and the J gene lost 0 bases, with 6 bases spanning the gap. The CDR3 is 13 residues long. The CDR3 nucleotides are TGTGCCAGCAGAGATAATAGCAATCAGCCCCAGCATTTT. Translation gives CASRDNSNQPQHF.